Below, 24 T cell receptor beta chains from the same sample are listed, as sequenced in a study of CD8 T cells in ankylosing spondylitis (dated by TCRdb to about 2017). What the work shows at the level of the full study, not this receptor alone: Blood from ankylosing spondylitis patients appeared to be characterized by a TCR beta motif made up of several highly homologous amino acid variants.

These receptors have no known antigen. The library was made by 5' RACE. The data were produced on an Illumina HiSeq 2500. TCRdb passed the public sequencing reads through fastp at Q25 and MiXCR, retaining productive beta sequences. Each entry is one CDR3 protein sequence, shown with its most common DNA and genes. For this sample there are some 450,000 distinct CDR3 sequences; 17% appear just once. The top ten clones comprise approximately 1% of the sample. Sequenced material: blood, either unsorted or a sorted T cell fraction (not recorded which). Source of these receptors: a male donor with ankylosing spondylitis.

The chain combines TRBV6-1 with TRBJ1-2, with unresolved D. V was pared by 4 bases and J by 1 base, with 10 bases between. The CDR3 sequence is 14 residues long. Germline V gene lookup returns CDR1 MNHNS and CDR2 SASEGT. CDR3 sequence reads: CASSVSGYNYGYTF. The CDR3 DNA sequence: TGTGCCAGCAGTGTTTCGGGGTATAACTATGGCTACACCTTC.

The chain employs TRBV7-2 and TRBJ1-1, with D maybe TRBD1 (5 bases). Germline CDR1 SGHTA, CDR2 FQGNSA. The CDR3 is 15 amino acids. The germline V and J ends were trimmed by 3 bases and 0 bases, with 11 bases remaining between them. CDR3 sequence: CASSFGGGMNTEAFF. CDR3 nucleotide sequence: TGTGCCAGCAGCTTCGGGGGTGGAATGAACACTGAAGCTTTCTTT.

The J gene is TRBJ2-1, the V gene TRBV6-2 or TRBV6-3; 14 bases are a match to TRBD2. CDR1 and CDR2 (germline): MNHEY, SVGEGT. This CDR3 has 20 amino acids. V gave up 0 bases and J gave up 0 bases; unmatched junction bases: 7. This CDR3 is CASSYSGTSGGLSSYNEQFF. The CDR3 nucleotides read TGTGCCAGCAGTTACTCCGGGACTAGCGGGGGACTGAGCTCCTACAATGAGCAGTTCTTC.

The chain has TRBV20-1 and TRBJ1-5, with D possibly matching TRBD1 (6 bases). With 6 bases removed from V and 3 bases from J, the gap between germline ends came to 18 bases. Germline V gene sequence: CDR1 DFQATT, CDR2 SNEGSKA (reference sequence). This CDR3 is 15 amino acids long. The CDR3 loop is CSATHHGQLNQPQHF. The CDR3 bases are TGCAGTGCCACTCACCATGGACAGCTCAATCAGCCCCAGCATTTT.

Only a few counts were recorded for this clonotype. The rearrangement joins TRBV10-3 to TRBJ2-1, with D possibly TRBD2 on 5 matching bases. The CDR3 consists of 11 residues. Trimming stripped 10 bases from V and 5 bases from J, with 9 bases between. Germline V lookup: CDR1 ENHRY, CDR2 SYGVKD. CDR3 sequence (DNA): TGTGCCACCGGACTGGACAATGAGCAGTTCTTC. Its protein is CATGLDNEQFF.

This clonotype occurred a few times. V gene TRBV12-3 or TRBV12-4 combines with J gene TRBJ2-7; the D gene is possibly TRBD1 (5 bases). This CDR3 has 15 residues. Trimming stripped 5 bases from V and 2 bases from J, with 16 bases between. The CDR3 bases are TGTGCCAGCAGTCCACACAGGATGTTGACCTACGAGCAGTACTTC. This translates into CASSPHRMLTYEQYF.

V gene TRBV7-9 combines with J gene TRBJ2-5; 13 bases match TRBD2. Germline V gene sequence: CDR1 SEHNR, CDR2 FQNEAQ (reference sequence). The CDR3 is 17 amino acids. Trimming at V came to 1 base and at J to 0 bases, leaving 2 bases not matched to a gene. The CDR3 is CASSLGGLAGYQETQYF. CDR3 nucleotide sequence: TGTGCCAGCAGCTTAGGGGGACTAGCGGGGTACCAAGAGACCCAGTACTTC.

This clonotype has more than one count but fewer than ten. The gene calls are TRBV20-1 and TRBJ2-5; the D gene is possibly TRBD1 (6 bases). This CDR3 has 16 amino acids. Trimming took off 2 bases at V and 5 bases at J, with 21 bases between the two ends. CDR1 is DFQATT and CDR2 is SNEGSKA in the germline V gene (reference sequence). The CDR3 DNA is TGCAGTGCTAGACCTCACCGGGACATTACTTGGGAGACCCAGTACTTC. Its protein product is CSARPHRDITWETQYF.

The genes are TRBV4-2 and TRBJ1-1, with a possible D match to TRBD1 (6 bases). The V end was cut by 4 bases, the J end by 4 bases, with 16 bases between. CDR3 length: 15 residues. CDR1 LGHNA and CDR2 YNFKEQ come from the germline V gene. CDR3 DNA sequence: TGTGCCAGCAGCCCTATGGCACAGGGAGGCACTGAAGCTTTCTTT. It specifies CASSPMAQGGTEAFF.

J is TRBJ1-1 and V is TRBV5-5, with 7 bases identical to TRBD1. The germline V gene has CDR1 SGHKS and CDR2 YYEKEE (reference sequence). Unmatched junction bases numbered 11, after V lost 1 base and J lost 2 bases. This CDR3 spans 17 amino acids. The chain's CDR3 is CASSLLAGGYLNTEAFF. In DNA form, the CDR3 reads TGTGCCAGCAGCTTGTTGGCAGGGGGTTATTTAAACACTGAAGCTTTCTTT.

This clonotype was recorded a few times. CDR3 sequence reads: CASSDTSGTYEQYF. CDR3 nucleotides: TGTGCCAGCAGTGATACTAGCGGGACCTACGAGCAGTACTTC. The chain is built from TRBV3-1 and TRBJ2-7; 10 nucleotides line up with TRBD2. CDR1 is LGHDT, CDR2 YNNKEL, per germline (reference sequence). This CDR3 is built from 14 residues. Trimming at V came to 6 bases and at J to 2 bases, leaving 4 bases not matched to a gene.

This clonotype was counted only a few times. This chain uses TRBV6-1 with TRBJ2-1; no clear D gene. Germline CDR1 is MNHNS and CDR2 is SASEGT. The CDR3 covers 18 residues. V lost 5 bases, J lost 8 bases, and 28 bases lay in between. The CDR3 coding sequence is TGTGCCAGCAGTAAAAAGTCGACGTTCCCCTCAGCATCGGATGAGCAGTTCTTC. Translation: CASSKKSTFPSASDEQFF.

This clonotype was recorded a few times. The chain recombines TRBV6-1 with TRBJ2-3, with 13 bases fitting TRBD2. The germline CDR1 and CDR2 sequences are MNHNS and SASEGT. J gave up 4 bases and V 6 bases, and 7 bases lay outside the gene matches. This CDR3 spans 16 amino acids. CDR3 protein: CASSSPGTSGADTQYF. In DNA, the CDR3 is TGTGCCAGCAGCTCACCGGGGACTAGCGGGGCAGATACGCAGTATTTT.

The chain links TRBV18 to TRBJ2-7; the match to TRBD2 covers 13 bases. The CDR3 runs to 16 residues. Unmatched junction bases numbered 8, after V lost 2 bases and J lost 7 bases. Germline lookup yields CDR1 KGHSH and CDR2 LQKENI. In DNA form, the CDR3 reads TGTGCCAGCTCACCAGCGGGGACTAGCGGGATCACGGAGCAGTACTTC. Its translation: CASSPAGTSGITEQYF.

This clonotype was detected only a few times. The CDR3 region is CASIDLTSGVSGELFF. CDR3 DNA sequence: TGCGCCAGCATCGACCTTACTAGCGGGGTTTCCGGGGAGCTGTTTTTT. V and J are TRBV5-1 and TRBJ2-2; 10 bases match TRBD2. Germline V gives CDR1 SGHRS, CDR2 YFSETQ. With 6 bases clipped from V and 6 bases from J, the junction kept 11 bases outside the gene matches. CDR3 size: 16 residues. Full variable domain (outside the CDR3, taken from reference TRBV5-1 and TRBJ2-2): KAGVTQTPRYLIKTRGQQVTLSCSPISGHRSVSWYQQTPGQGLQFLFEYFSETQRNKGNFPGRFSGRQFSNSRSEMNVSTLELGDSALYLCASIDLTSGVSGELFFGEGSRLTVL.

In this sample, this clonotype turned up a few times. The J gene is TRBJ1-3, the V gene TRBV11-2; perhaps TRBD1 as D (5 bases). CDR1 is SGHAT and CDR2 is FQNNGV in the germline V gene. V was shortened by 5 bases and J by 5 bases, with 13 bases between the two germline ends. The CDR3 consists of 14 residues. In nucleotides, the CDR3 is TGTGCCAGCAGCGCACCCGGGGCTCGAAACACCATATATTTT. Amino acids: CASSAPGARNTIYF.

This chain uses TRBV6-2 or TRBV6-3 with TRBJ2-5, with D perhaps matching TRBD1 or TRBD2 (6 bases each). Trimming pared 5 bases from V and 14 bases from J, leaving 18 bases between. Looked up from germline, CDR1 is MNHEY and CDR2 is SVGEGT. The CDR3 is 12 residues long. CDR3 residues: CASSQGGDKYYF. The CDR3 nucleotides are TGTGCCAGCAGTCAAGGAGGGGACAAGTACTACTTC.

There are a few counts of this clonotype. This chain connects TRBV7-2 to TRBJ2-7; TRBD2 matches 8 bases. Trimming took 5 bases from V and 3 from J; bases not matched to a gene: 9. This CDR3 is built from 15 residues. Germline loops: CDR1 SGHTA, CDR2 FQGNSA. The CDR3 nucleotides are TGTGCCAGCAGCAAGACCGGACTAGCTAGCTACGAGCAGTACTTC. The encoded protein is CASSKTGLASYEQYF. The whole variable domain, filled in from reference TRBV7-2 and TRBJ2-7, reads GAGVSQSPSNKVTEKGKDVELRCDPISGHTALYWYRQSLGQGLEFLIYFQGNSAPDKSGLPSDRFSAERTGGSVSTLTIQRTQQEDSAVYLCASSKTGLASYEQYFGPGTRLTVT.

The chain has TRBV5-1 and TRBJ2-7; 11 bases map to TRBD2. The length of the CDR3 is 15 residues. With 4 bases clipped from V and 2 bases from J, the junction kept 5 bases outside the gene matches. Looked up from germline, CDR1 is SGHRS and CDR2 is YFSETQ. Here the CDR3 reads CASSQTSGATYEQYF. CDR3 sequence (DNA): TGCGCCAGCAGCCAGACTAGCGGGGCGACCTACGAGCAGTACTTC.

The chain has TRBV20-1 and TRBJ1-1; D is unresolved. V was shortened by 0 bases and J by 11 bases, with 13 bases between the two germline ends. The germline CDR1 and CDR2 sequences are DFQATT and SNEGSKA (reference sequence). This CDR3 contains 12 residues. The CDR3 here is CSARDLLEEAFF. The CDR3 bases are TGCAGTGCTAGAGATCTGCTGGAAGAGGCTTTCTTT.

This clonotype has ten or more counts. The CDR3 is CASSLSPAGGRDEQFF. DNA of the CDR3: TGCGCCAGCAGCTTGTCCCCAGCGGGGGGCCGCGATGAGCAGTTCTTC. The chain combines TRBV5-1 with TRBJ2-1; 9 bases match TRBD2. CDR3 length: 16 residues. From germline, CDR1 is SGHRS and CDR2 YFSETQ. The V gene end was trimmed by 1 base and the J gene end by 8 bases; junction bases not matched to a gene: 10.

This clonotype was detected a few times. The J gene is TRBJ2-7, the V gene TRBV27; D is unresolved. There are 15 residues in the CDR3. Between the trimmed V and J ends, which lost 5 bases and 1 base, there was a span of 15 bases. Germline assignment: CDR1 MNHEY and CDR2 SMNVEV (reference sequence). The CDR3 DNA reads TGTGCCAGCAGTCCGGCGACCCTCCTATCCTACGAGCAGTACTTC. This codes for CASSPATLLSYEQYF.

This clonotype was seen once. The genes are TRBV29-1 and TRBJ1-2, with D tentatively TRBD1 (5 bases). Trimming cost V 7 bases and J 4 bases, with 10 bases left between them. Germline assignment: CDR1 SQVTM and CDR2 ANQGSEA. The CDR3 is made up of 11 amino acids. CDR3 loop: CSAGGSYGYTF. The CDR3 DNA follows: TGCAGCGCCGGGGGGAGCTATGGCTACACCTTC.

The CDR3 loop reads CASNTGQNYGYTF. The CDR3 nucleotides read TGTGCCAGCAACACGGGACAGAACTATGGCTACACCTTC. V and J are TRBV3-1 and TRBJ1-2; 7 nucleotides match TRBD1. V lost 7 bases, J lost 2 bases, and 4 bases stayed unmatched. The germline gives CDR1 LGHDT, CDR2 YNNKEL (reference sequence). The CDR3 length is 13 residues. Filled out from reference TRBV3-1 and TRBJ1-2, the complete variable domain reads DTAVSQTPKYLVTQMGNDKSIKCEQNLGHDTMYWYKQDSKKFLKIMFSYNNKELIINETVPNRFSPKSPDKAHLNLHINSLELGDSAVYFCASNTGQNYGYTFGSGTRLTVV.